This T cell receptor (beta chain) appears in the sequencing data of a study of T cell responses to AZD1222 COVID-19 vaccine. Profiled with immunoSEQ multiplex PCR; TCRdb holds only in-frame clones, not every one. The sample includes roughly 110,000 clones, about 90% seen only once; the top ten take 3.5% to 4.5%. The receptor was derived from an adult in good health. The source was peripheral blood, collected on day 0 of AZD1222 vaccination.

CDR3: CASSPGTGGEAFF. DNA of the CDR3: TGTGCCAGCTCACCGGGGACAGGGGGCGAAGCTTTCTTT. The V call is TRBV18, the J call TRBJ1-1, with 12 positions matching TRBD1. V was pared by 3 bases and J by 8 bases, with 1 base of the junction left unmatched. Germline CDR1 and CDR2: KGHSH and LQKENI. CDR3 size: 13 residues.